This T cell receptor (beta chain) was documented in a study of CD8 T cells in Susac syndrome. When the RNA was reverse transcribed, random hexamers were used with an input of roughly 0.45 to 1 ug. Amplification of TCR beta CDR3 by immunoSEQ multiplex PCR spanned 54 Vbeta and 13 Jbeta. TCRdb itself ran the immunoSEQ multiplex PCR reads through MiXCR, one entry per CDR3 protein. The table has 250,000 to 300,000 distinct CDR3 sequences, about 89% seen once. Findings and limits, study-wide: That the number of individuals in its TCR sequencing and HLA analysis was relatively small was acknowledged by the study.

Sequencing of TCR beta drew on CD8+ and CD4+ T cells from blood. Isolation of CD8+ and CD4+ T cells was performed negatively, whereas enrichment of TEMRA cells was done by FACS. V lost 4 bases and J lost 3; bases outside the gene matches: 12. CDR1 is SEHNR and CDR2 is FQNEAQ in the germline V gene (reference sequence). CDR3 size: 17 residues. Points on this clonotype: Its antigen is currently unknown.

The clonotype originates from a human donor with multiple sclerosis. J is TRBJ2-1 and V is TRBV7-9; 7 bases line up with TRBD2. The sequenced material came from CD8+ T cells from PBMCs. The CDR3 loop is CASSSPSGGRIYNEQFF. The CDR3 region has the DNA TGTGCCAGCAGCTCCCCTTCGGGGGGACGTATCTACAATGAGCAGTTCTTC.